This entry describes one T cell receptor (beta chain). The data were taken from a study of blood T cell repertoires in COVID-19. Study-level background: Spain, Italy and the United States supplied samples that represented acute and convalescent COVID-19.

Germline CDR1 LNHDA, CDR2 SQIVND (reference sequence). J gave up 0 bases and V 5 bases, and 9 bases lay outside the gene matches. This CDR3 comprises 16 residues. As originally analysed: Amplification of reference gene primers provided the estimated nucleated cell counts. Sequencing used immunoSEQ multiplex PCR; TCRdb keeps in-frame clones, though not all of them. V, J and clone size were drawn from that table, and D and trimming were deduced from the DNA. The data hold some 350,000 clones, with about 90% observed a single time. This receptor was identified in a young woman who had recovered from COVID-19. This rearrangement joins TRBV19 to TRBJ2-5, with TRBD2 matching over 7 bases. The sequenced sample was PBMCs or T cells enriched from blood (not recorded which). This chain's CDR3 is CASSGPGLADQETQYF. Here the CDR3 DNA reads TGTGCCAGTAGTGGCCCCGGTCTAGCGGACCAAGAGACCCAGTACTTC.